The clone carrying this TCR beta chain was detected only a few times. Expressed TCRB transcripts were sequenced, since all the RNA that had been isolated was reverse transcribed. Clones were read by immunoSEQ multiplex PCR, and TCRdb kept only the in-frame ones, dropping some. The sample carries hundreds of thousands of clones, about a sixth recorded once. This record belongs to a study of beta chain features in type 1 diabetes. The V and J ends lost 0 bases and 4 bases respectively, with 7 bases between them. Germline loops: CDR1 KGHSH, CDR2 LQKENI. The CDR3 is made up of 14 amino acids. Material: naive CD4+ T cells from blood. The chain couples TRBV18 to TRBJ2-1; no definite D call. The clonotype originates from a man between 18 and 35 years old in good health. The CDR3 is CASSPPNGYNEQFF. Written as DNA, the CDR3 is TGTGCCAGCTCACCACCGAACGGATACAATGAGCAGTTCTTC.